These T cell receptor beta chains were read from a single sample in a study of T cell repertoires in cytomegalovirus infection. Their antigen targets remain unknown. TCRdb analysed the reads with MiXCR anew, one entry per CDR3 protein. The table includes around 100,000 distinct CDR3 sequences, roughly 41% detected once. The source material was CD8+ T cells from cultured PBMCs, sampled from culture after CMV antigen stimulation. Source of these receptors: a human donor in good health (CMV status not recorded). Some clones in this sample may be carry-over from other donors' samples. Each CDR3 is given with its conserved first and last residue. The D gene is left open where the match is weak. Some rows have no size entry. The others give once, few or many, or a class for an expanded clone.

j_call,v_call,cdr3_length,clone_size,d_call,cdr3_aa,cdr3_nt
TRBJ2-1,TRBV20-1,13,many,TRBD2,CSPASGGANEQFF,TGCAGTCCGGCTAGCGGGGGGGCAAATGAGCAGTTCTTC
TRBJ1-2,TRBV5-4,13,NA,NA,CASSTTGKDGYTF,TGTGCCAGCAGCACTACAGGGAAGGATGGCTACACCTTC
TRBJ2-4,TRBV4-1,16,NA,TRBD1,CASSQERIGQGNIQYF,TGTGCCAGCAGCCAAGAGCGAATTGGACAGGGAAACATTCAGTACTTT
TRBJ2-3,TRBV7-3,16,NA,TRBD2,CASSFGTSGGGDTQYF,TGTGCCAGCAGCTTTGGGACTAGCGGGGGTGGAGATACGCAGTATTTT
TRBJ2-2,TRBV6-2/TRBV6-3,14,NA,NA,CASKPGQPTGELFF,TGTGCCAGCAAACCGGGACAACCCACCGGGGAGCTGTTTTTT
TRBJ1-1,TRBV19,13,once,NA,CASSIWVYTEAFF,TGTGCCAGTAGTATATGGGTGTACACTGAAGCTTTCTTT
TRBJ2-7,TRBV4-1,15,few,TRBD1,CASSQSPGQPYEQYF,TGCGCCAGCAGCCAAAGCCCGGGACAGCCTTACGAGCAGTACTTC
TRBJ2-1,TRBV6-5,14,NA,NA,CASSYSADGGSSIF,TGTGCCAGCAGTTACTCCGCCGACGGAGGGTCTTCTATCTTC
TRBJ2-2,TRBV7-3,15,NA,TRBD1,CASSRDSINTGELFF,TGTGCCAGCAGCCGGGACAGTATAAACACCGGGGAGCTGTTTTTT
TRBJ1-2,TRBV11-2,15,NA,TRBD1,CASSGSLDRNYGYTF,TGTGCCAGCAGCGGAAGTCTGGACAGGAACTATGGCTACACCTTC
TRBJ2-2,TRBV6-5,13,once,NA,CASSYSEGGELFF,TGTGCCAGCAGTTACTCGGAGGGCGGGGAGCTGTTTTTT
TRBJ1-1,TRBV9,17,NA,TRBD1,CASSPHLGQGVNTEAFF,TGTGCCAGCAGCCCCCACCTGGGACAGGGGGTTAACACTGAAGCTTTCTTT
TRBJ1-5,TRBV10-2,17,many,TRBD1,CASSETKTGRDIQPQHF,TGCGCCAGCAGTGAAACTAAGACAGGGAGGGATATTCAGCCCCAGCATTTT
TRBJ1-5,TRBV2,14,few,NA,CASSVLQGNQPQHF,TGTGCCAGCAGTGTTTTACAGGGCAATCAGCCCCAGCATTTT
TRBJ2-5,TRBV7-9,18,NA,NA,CASSLAGFGTVYQETQYF,TGTGCCAGCAGCTTAGCCGGTTTTGGGACTGTGTACCAAGAGACCCAGTACTTC
TRBJ1-6,TRBV12-3/TRBV12-4,15,NA,NA,CASRETGNYNSPLHF,TGTGCCAGCAGAGAAACAGGGAACTATAATTCACCCCTCCACTTT
TRBJ1-1,TRBV7-3,12,NA,NA,CASTYLNTEAFF,TGTGCCAGCACCTACTTGAACACTGAAGCTTTCTTT
TRBJ2-5,TRBV19,16,NA,TRBD2,CASSKSSGGHQETQYF,TGTGCCAGTAGTAAATCTAGCGGGGGGCACCAAGAGACCCAGTACTTC
TRBJ2-5,TRBV7-4,13,NA,NA,CASQFGGQETQYF,TGTGCCAGCCAATTCGGTGGGCAAGAGACCCAGTACTTC
TRBJ2-3,TRBV12-3/TRBV12-4,17,NA,TRBD2,CASRPGLAGGPIHTQYF,TGTGCCAGCAGACCCGGACTAGCGGGGGGGCCTATACATACGCAGTATTTT
TRBJ2-7,TRBV2,14,NA,TRBD2,CASSTGGGSYEQYF,TGTGCCAGCAGTACAGGCGGGGGCTCCTACGAGCAGTACTTC
TRBJ2-5,TRBV28,15,few,TRBD2,CASSLLAGGRETQYF,TGTGCCAGCAGTTTATTAGCGGGGGGCCGGGAGACCCAGTACTTC
TRBJ2-5,TRBV7-7,15,many,NA,CASSLGLGAQETQYF,TGTGCCAGCAGCTTAGGACTCGGGGCCCAAGAGACCCAGTACTTC
TRBJ2-5,TRBV29-1,16,NA,TRBD1,CSVEDLTGSLQETQYF,TGCAGCGTTGAAGATCTGACAGGGAGCTTACAAGAGACCCAGTACTTC
TRBJ1-2,TRBV6-6,11,NA,TRBD1,CASSSGTGGTF,TGTGCCAGCAGCTCCGGGACAGGAGGTACCTTC
TRBJ2-4,TRBV2,14,NA,NA,CASSWQLAKNIQYF,TGTGCCAGCAGCTGGCAACTAGCCAAAAACATTCAGTACTTC
TRBJ2-1,TRBV7-9,14,NA,NA,CASSFGGTFNEQFF,TGTGCCAGCAGCTTCGGGGGTACTTTCAATGAGCAGTTCTTC
TRBJ2-2,TRBV12-3/TRBV12-4,15,NA,NA,CASSLAGWGTGELFF,TGTGCCAGCAGTTTGGCAGGATGGGGAACCGGGGAGCTGTTTTTT
TRBJ2-5,TRBV4-1,15,few,TRBD1,CASSIRDRPQETQYF,TGCGCCAGCAGCATCCGGGACAGGCCTCAAGAGACCCAGTACTTC
TRBJ2-1,TRBV2,15,NA,TRBD2,CASSELAGATNEQFF,TGTGCCAGCAGTGAGCTAGCGGGGGCCACTAATGAGCAGTTCTTC
TRBJ2-2,TRBV2,15,NA,TRBD2,CASSEWGGNAGELFF,TGTGCCAGCAGTGAATGGGGGGGTAACGCCGGGGAGCTGTTTTTT
TRBJ2-4,TRBV2,13,many,NA,CASSDLTKNIQYF,TGTGCCAGCAGTGACCTTACCAAAAACATTCAGTACTTC
TRBJ2-1,TRBV12-3/TRBV12-4,12,few,NA,CASSSVYNEQFF,TGTGCCAGCAGTTCCGTGTACAATGAGCAGTTCTTC
TRBJ2-5,TRBV5-5,16,NA,NA,CASSPQPGQALGTQYF,TGTGCCAGCAGCCCACAGCCGGGACAAGCCCTCGGGACCCAGTACTTC
TRBJ2-7,TRBV6-2/TRBV6-3,16,few,NA,CASSYRGRHGTYEQYF,TGTGCCAGCAGTTACCGGGGGAGACACGGAACCTACGAGCAGTACTTC
TRBJ2-5,TRBV5-5,14,NA,TRBD1,CASSPDRGGETQYF,TGTGCCAGCAGCCCGGACAGGGGAGGAGAGACCCAGTACTTC
TRBJ1-1,TRBV19,14,once,NA,CASSIGPLNTEAFF,TGTGCCAGTAGTATCGGGCCCCTGAACACTGAAGCTTTCTTT
TRBJ2-3,TRBV7-6,14,NA,TRBD2,CASSRSGGTDTQYF,TGTGCCAGCAGCCGGAGCGGGGGCACAGATACGCAGTATTTT
TRBJ2-1,TRBV12-3/TRBV12-4,16,NA,TRBD2,CASSPRLAGGLNEQFF,TGTGCCAGCAGTCCCCGACTAGCGGGGGGGCTCAATGAGCAGTTCTTC
TRBJ2-1,TRBV9,16,NA,TRBD1,CASNDDTGAFYNEQFF,TGTGCCAGCAACGATGATACAGGGGCCTTCTACAATGAGCAGTTCTTC
TRBJ2-7,TRBV4-1,16,NA,TRBD1,CASSQDGGTGVYEQYF,TGCGCCAGCAGCCAAGATGGAGGGACAGGGGTTTACGAGCAGTACTTC